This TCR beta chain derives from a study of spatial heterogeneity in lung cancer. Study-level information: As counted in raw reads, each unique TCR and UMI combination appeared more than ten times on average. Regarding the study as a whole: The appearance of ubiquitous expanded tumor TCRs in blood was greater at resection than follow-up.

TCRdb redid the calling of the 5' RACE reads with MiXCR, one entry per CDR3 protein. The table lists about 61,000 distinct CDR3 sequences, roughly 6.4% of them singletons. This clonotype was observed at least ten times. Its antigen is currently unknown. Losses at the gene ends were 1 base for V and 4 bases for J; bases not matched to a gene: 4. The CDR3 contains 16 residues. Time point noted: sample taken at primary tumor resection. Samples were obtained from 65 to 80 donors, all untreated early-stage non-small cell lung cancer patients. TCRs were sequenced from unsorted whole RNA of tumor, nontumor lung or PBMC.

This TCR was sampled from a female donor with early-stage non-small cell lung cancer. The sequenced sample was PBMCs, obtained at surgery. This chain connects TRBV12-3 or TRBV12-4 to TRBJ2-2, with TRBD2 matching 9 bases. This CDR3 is CASSLERGVSTGELFF. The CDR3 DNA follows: TGTGCCAGCAGTTTAGAGCGGGGGGTTTCCACCGGGGAGCTGTTTTTT.